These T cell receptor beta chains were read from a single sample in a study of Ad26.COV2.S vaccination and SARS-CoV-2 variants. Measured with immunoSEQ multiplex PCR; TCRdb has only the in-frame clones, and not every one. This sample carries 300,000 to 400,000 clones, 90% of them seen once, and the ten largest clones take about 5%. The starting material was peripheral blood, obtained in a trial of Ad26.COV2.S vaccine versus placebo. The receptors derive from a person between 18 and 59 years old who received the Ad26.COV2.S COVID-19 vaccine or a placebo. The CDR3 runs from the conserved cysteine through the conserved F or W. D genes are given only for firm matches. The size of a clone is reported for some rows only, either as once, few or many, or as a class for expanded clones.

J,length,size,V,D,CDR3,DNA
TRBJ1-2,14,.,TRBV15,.,CATSRETETHGYTF,TGTGCCACCAGCAGAGAAACAGAGACTCATGGCTACACCTTC
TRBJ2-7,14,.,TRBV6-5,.,CASSYPGQGYEQYF,TGTGCCAGCAGTTACCCCGGACAAGGCTACGAGCAGTACTTC
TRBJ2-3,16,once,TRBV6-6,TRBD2,CASSWTSGSGADTQYF,TGTGCCAGCAGTTGGACTAGCGGGTCAGGGGCAGATACGCAGTATTTT
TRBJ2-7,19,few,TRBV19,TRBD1,CASSLTSPAGQGSGKEQYF,TGTGCCAGTAGTCTAACAAGCCCAGCCGGACAGGGGAGCGGAAAAGAGCAGTACTTC
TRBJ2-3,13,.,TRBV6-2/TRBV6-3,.,CASSSPLADTQYF,TGTGCCAGCAGTTCTCCCCTGGCGGATACGCAGTATTTT
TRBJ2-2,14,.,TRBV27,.,CASSPIKGTGELFF,TGTGCCAGCAGCCCCATCAAGGGGACCGGGGAGCTGTTTTTT
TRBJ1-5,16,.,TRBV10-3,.,CAISNSGKTGQGSQHF,TGTGCCATCAGCAATTCGGGAAAGACAGGCCAGGGGTCCCAGCATTTT
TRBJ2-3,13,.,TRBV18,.,CASSPPSTDTQYF,TGTGCCAGCTCACCGCCTAGCACAGATACGCAGTATTTT
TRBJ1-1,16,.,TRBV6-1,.,CASSGRGGVKNTEAFF,TGTGCCAGCAGTGGGAGGGGAGGGGTCAAGAACACTGAAGCTTTCTTT
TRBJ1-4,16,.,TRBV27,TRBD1,CASSPFLTGENEKLFF,TGTGCCAGCAGTCCCTTCCTGACAGGGGAAAATGAAAAACTGTTTTTT
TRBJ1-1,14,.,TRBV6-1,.,CASSEGRVGTEAFF,TGTGCCAGCAGTGAGGGCAGGGTGGGCACTGAAGCTTTCTTT
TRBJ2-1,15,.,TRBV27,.,CASSFWETVPGEQFF,TGTGCCAGCAGTTTCTGGGAGACTGTGCCTGGTGAGCAGTTCTTC
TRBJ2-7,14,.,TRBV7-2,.,CASSSFGQSYEQYF,TGTGCCAGCAGCTCCTTTGGACAGTCCTACGAGCAGTACTTC
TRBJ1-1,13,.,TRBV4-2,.,CASSQDRGTEAFF,TGTGCCAGCAGCCAAGATCGGGGGACTGAAGCTTTCTTT
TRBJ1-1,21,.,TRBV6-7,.,CASSYSRVTRLGGYMNTEAFF,TGTGCCAGCAGTTACTCGAGGGTTACCCGGCTAGGGGGATATATGAACACTGAAGCTTTCTTT
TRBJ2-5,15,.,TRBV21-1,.,CASNGGKEYKETQYF,TGTGCCAGCAACGGCGGGAAGGAATATAAAGAGACCCAGTACTTC
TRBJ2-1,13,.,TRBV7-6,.,CASTPLGRGEQFF,TGTGCCAGCACCCCCCTAGGTCGGGGGGAGCAGTTCTTC
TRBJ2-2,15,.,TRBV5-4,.,CASSPGQLNTGELFF,TGTGCCAGCAGCCCCGGACAGTTAAACACCGGGGAGCTGTTTTTT
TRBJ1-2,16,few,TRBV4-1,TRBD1,CASSQPPGQGHYGYTF,TGCGCCAGCAGCCAACCCCCGGGACAGGGACACTATGGCTACACCTTC
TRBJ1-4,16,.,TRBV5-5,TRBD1,CASSLGTGAFNEKLFF,TGTGCCAGCAGCTTAGGGACAGGGGCCTTTAATGAAAAACTGTTTTTT
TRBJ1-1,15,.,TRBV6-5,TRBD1,CATKTGATMNTEAFF,TGTGCCACCAAGACAGGGGCCACCATGAACACTGAAGCTTTCTTT
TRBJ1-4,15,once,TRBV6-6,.,CASSSSDRGNEKLFF,.
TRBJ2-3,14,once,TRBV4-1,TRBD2,CASSRSGGQDTQYF,TGCGCCAGCAGCCGAAGCGGGGGACAAGATACGCAGTATTTT
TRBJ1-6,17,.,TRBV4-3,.,CASSQDLRLGARSPLHF,TGCGCCAGCAGCCAAGACCTCCGTTTAGGGGCTCGGTCACCCCTCCACTTT
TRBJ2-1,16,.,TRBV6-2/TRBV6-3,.,CASSHTTYTTYNEQFF,TGTGCCAGCAGCCACACGACTTATACCACCTACAATGAGCAGTTCTTC
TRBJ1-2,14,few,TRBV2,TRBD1,CASSGTGGGYGYTF,TGTGCCAGCAGTGGGACAGGGGGCGGATATGGCTACACCTTC
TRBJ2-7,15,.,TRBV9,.,CASSVSGTEATEQYF,TGTGCCAGCAGTGTCTCCGGGACGGAAGCAACCGAGCAGTACTTC
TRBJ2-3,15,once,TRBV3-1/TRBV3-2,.,CASSQGAGSTDTQYF,TGTGCCAGCAGCCAAGGGGCAGGTAGCACAGATACGCAGTATTTT
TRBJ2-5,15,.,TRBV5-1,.,CASSSRGTMEETQYF,TGCGCCAGCAGCTCCAGGGGGACTATGGAAGAGACCCAGTACTTC
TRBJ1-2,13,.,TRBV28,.,CASSPHSGQGYTF,TGTGCCAGCAGTCCTCATAGCGGGCAGGGCTACACCTTC
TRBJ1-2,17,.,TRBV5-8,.,CASSLPLEGPSNYGYTF,TGTGCCAGCAGCCTCCCCCTAGAGGGACCTTCTAACTATGGCTACACCTTC
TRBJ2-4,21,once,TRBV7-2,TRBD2,CASSLASVLAGASGAKNIQYF,TGTGCCAGCAGCTTAGCGTCTGTACTAGCGGGAGCGTCGGGGGCCAAAAACATTCAGTACTTC
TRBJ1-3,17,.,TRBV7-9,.,CASSLSVVGASRNTIYF,TGTGCCAGCAGCTTAAGCGTGGTGGGGGCGAGCAGAAACACCATATATTTT
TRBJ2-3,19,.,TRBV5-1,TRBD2,CASSGGISGGALSTDTQYF,TGCGCCAGCAGCGGTGGGATTAGCGGGGGGGCCTTGAGCACAGATACGCAGTATTTT
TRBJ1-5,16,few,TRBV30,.,CAWSTPGTGGNQPQHF,TGTGCCTGGAGTACCCCCGGGACTGGAGGCAATCAGCCCCAGCATTTT
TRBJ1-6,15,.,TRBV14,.,CASSQDGSNGSPLHF,TGTGCCAGCAGCCAAGATGGAAGTAACGGGTCACCCCTCCACTTT
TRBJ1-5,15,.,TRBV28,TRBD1,CASRTGVFGNQPQHF,TGTGCCAGCAGGACAGGGGTTTTCGGCAATCAGCCCCAGCATTTT
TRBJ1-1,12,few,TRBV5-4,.,CASSLLGEKAFF,TGTGCCAGCAGCCTGTTGGGGGAGAAAGCTTTCTTT
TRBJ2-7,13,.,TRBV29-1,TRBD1,CSGKGQYSYEQYF,TGCAGCGGAAAGGGACAGTACTCCTACGAGCAGTACTTC
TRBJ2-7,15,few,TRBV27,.,CASSLSASSSYEQYF,TGTGCCAGCAGTTTAAGCGCCTCGAGCTCCTACGAGCAGTACTTC
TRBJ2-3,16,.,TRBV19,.,CASSIERPSSTDTQYF,TGTGCCAGTAGTATAGAGAGACCGAGTAGCACAGATACGCAGTATTTT